Ten or more counts support the clone carrying this T cell receptor beta chain. It was RNA transcripts that yielded the amplified TCR beta CDR3 regions. HTBI primers drove first-round RT-PCR of the TCR CDR3. TCRdb fed the multiplex PCR reads into MiXCR, producing one record per CDR3 protein. Of over 400,000 distinct CDR3 sequences in the sample, over 12% are singletons; the top ten hold roughly 13%. These data originate in a study of T cells in Graves' hyperthyroidism and ophthalmopathy. This sequence was found in a man aged 18 to 35 with Graves' ophthalmopathy. The sequenced sample consisted of blood.

CDR3 sequence reads: CSARGRSSYEQYF. In nucleotides, the CDR3 is TGCAGTGCTAGGGGTCGGAGCTCCTACGAGCAGTACTTC. V is TRBV20-1 and J is TRBJ2-7; no firm D call. The CDR3 is 13 residues long. V was pared by 3 bases and J by 0 bases, with 9 bases between. Germline CDR1 DFQATT, CDR2 SNEGSKA (reference sequence).